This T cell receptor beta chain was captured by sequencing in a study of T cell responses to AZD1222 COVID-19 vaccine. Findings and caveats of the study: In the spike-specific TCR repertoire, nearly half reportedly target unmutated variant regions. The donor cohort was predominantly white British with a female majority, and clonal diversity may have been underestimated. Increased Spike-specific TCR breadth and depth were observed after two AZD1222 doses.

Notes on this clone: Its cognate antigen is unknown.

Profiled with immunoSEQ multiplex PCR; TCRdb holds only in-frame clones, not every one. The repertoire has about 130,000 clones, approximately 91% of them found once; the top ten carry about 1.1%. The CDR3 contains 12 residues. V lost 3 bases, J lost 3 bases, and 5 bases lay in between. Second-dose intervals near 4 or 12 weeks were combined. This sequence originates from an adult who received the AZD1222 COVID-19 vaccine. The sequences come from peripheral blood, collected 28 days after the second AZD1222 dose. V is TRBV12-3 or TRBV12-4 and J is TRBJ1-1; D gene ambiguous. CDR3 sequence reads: CASSFGDTEAFF. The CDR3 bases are TGTGCCAGCAGTTTCGGGGACACTGAAGCTTTCTTT.